This T cell receptor (beta chain) was captured by sequencing in a study of T cells in Graves' hyperthyroidism and ophthalmopathy. V lost 5 bases to trimming and J lost 6 bases, with 14 bases between them. The CDR3 sequence is 15 residues long. Germline assignment: CDR1 SGHAT and CDR2 FQNNGV. Not enrolled were patients with uncontrolled infection, other autoimmune disease, pregnancy or lactation. A word on this clonotype: The antigen is undetermined.

Amplification targeted TCR beta CDR3 regions from RNA transcripts. Carried out on the TCR CDR3, a first-round RT-PCR used the HTBI primer set. TCRdb called the multiplex PCR reads again in MiXCR, with one record for every CDR3 protein. The table includes hundreds of thousands of distinct CDR3 sequences, 20% to 25% detected once. Whole-study findings and limits: From stable hyperthyroidism, ophthalmopathy was set apart by a 13 V-J model. Blood also contained most expanded thyroid clonotypes above 0.001.

This rearrangement joins TRBV11-2 to TRBJ1-6; no clear D. Sequenced sample: blood. This receptor was taken from a man in his thirties or forties with Graves' ophthalmopathy. The CDR3 DNA is TGTGCCAGCAGCCACCCCGGGTTTACTAATTCACCCCTCCACTTT. Amino acids: CASSHPGFTNSPLHF.